One T cell receptor (beta chain) is described in this entry. Antigen: not known. These data are taken from a study of regulatory T cells in long-lasting Graves disease. Construction of the TCR beta libraries employed iRepertoire HTBI primers in conjunction with Arm-PCR of CDR3 regions. TCRdb re-called the multiplex PCR reads with MiXCR, one entry per CDR3 protein. The sample comprises roughly 560,000 distinct CDR3 sequences, more than 10% of which are singletons, and approximately 9% rests with the top ten. There are 12 residues in the CDR3. The germline V and J ends were trimmed by 8 bases and 6 bases, with 11 bases remaining between them. Per the germline V gene, CDR1 is MNHNS and CDR2 is SASEGT. Findings and caveats of the study: Preferential use of TRBV28, TRBJ1-2 and TRBJ2-5 was seen in persistent disease.

Documented time point: newly diagnosed GD, antithyroid drugs for less than 3 months. Researchers made the TCR library from RNA that was extracted from PBMCs. This sample was also put to use in a study of T cells in Graves' hyperthyroidism and ophthalmopathy. That work adds: TCR CDR3 underwent first-round RT-PCR with the HTBI primer set. Separating ophthalmopathy from stable hyperthyroidism was achieved by a 13 V-J model. The model foresaw ophthalmopathy a median 6.5 months prior to onset.

The receptor's source is a woman aged 25-40 years with Graves disease. This sample comprised peripheral blood mononuclear cells (PBMCs), obtained at new diagnosis, from a patient treated with antithyroid drugs. The chain employs TRBV6-1 and TRBJ1-5; tentative D call: TRBD1 (5 bases). CDR3 DNA: TGTGCCAGCCATCAGGGCGCTCAGCCCCAGCATTTT. It is translated as CASHQGAQPQHF.